The 32 T cell receptor beta chains reported below all come from one sample, sequenced in a study of CD8 T cells in Susac syndrome. Random hexamers were used to reverse transcribe 0.5 to 1 ug of RNA. TCRdb re-called the immunoSEQ multiplex PCR reads with MiXCR, one entry per CDR3 protein. The sample contains 70,000 to 95,000 distinct CDR3 sequences, around 94% of which appear only once. Sequencing was carried out using CD8+ T cells from PBMCs. The receptors stem from a human donor with Susac syndrome.

This rearrangement joins TRBV20-1 to TRBJ2-1, with D unclear. V was clipped by 1 base and J by 2 bases, with 12 bases between them. This CDR3 has 15 residues. CDR1 DFQATT and CDR2 SNEGSKA come from the germline V gene (reference sequence). CDR3 bases: TGCAGTGCTAGAGGGGTGCGTGGGGCCTACAATGAGCAGTTCTTC. Translating it yields CSARGVRGAYNEQFF.

This rearrangement joins TRBV6-5 to TRBJ1-2, with D unresolved. Trimming left V 4 bases short and J 4 bases short, with 13 bases between. The CDR3 loop spans 14 amino acids. CDR1 and CDR2 from the germline V gene are MNHEY and SVGAGI. CDR3 sequence (DNA): TGTGCCAGCAGTTCATCGGCCGGTGGCTATGGCTACACCTTC. It translates to CASSSSAGGYGYTF.

The rearrangement uses TRBV5-6 and TRBJ2-4; no reliable D call. This CDR3 is built from 13 residues. The germline CDR1 and CDR2 sequences are SGHDT and YYEEEE. Trimming stripped 4 bases from V and 8 bases from J, with 13 bases between. The CDR3 loop reads CASSPPLRDIQYF. DNA of the CDR3: TGTGCCAGCAGCCCACCCTTACGGGACATTCAGTACTTC.

The V call is TRBV18, the J call TRBJ2-1, with D hard to call. V was shortened by 3 bases and J by 5 bases, with 17 bases between the two germline ends. The CDR3 totals 16 residues. Germline V gene sequence: CDR1 KGHSH, CDR2 LQKENI. The CDR3 sequence is CASSPPWGNPNNEQFF. CDR3 nucleotides: TGTGCCAGCTCACCCCCGTGGGGTAATCCCAACAATGAGCAGTTCTTC.

The chain joins TRBV29-1 to TRBJ2-3; D call uncertain. Per the germline V gene, CDR1 is SQVTM and CDR2 is ANQGSEA. The V gene lost 2 bases and the J gene lost 0 bases, with 6 bases spanning the gap. This CDR3 region has 13 residues. CDR3 protein: CSVEFPSTDTQYF. The CDR3 bases are TGCAGCGTTGAATTCCCGAGCACAGATACGCAGTATTTT.

The V gene is TRBV20-1, the J gene TRBJ2-1; 10 bases match TRBD2. Trimming cost V 3 bases and J 4 bases; bases outside gene matches: 15. The CDR3 consists of 18 residues. CDR1 and CDR2 from the germline V gene are DFQATT and SNEGSKA (reference sequence). The CDR3: CSASGLAVAPQIYNEQFF. The CDR3 coding sequence is TGCAGTGCTAGTGGACTAGCGGTAGCCCCTCAAATTTACAATGAGCAGTTCTTC.

The rearrangement joins TRBV3-1 to TRBJ2-7; no clear D. With 10 bases removed from V and 4 bases from J, the gap between germline ends came to 11 bases. The CDR3 has 11 residues. In germline, CDR1 is LGHDT, CDR2 YNNKEL (reference sequence). This CDR3 reads CATGPAYEQYF. For the CDR3, the DNA is TGTGCCACGGGCCCGGCTTACGAGCAGTACTTC.

The rearrangement links TRBV7-3 to TRBJ1-2; TRBD1 might be the D (5 bases). Germline-derived CDR1 and CDR2 are SGHTA and FQGTGA. V was cut by 0 bases and J by 3 bases, with 14 bases left in between. This CDR3 contains 16 residues. CDR3 DNA sequence: TGTGCCAGCAGCTTAACTGGGGCGGACAAGGACTATGGCTACACCTTC. Translated, it gives CASSLTGADKDYGYTF.

The chain carries TRBV7-8 and TRBJ2-7; TRBD2 matches 12 bases. CDR1 SGHVS and CDR2 FQNEAQ come from the germline V gene. The CDR3 has 18 residues. The V gene end was trimmed by 5 bases and the J gene end by 2 bases; junction bases not matched to a gene: 13. CDR3 sequence: CASSQGTSGSSSPYEQYF. The CDR3 DNA reads as TGTGCCAGCAGCCAGGGGACTAGCGGGTCGTCCTCCCCCTACGAGCAGTACTTC.

The rearrangement uses TRBV7-8 and TRBJ2-2, with D tentatively TRBD1 (6 bases). With 6 bases removed from V and 6 bases from J, the gap between germline ends came to 11 bases. Germline CDR1 SGHVS, CDR2 FQNEAQ. The CDR3 is 13 residues long. CDR3 in amino acids: CASSLQGSGELFF. As DNA, the CDR3 is TGTGCCAGCAGTTTACAGGGATCCGGGGAGCTGTTTTTT.

J is TRBJ2-7 and V is TRBV6-6; weak D call: TRBD2 (5 bases). The V end lost 6 bases, the J end lost 7 bases, and 13 bases lay between the germline ends. Germline V gene sequence: CDR1 MNHNY, CDR2 SVGAGI (reference sequence). The CDR3 contains 12 residues. The CDR3 reads CASSARGLEQYF. The DNA of the CDR3 is TGTGCCAGCAGCGCCCGGGGATTGGAGCAGTACTTC.

V usage is TRBV27 and J usage is TRBJ1-3; weak D call: TRBD1 (5 bases). The V and J ends lost 4 bases and 7 bases respectively, with 17 bases between them. CDR3 length: 15 residues. Germline CDR1 and CDR2: MNHEY and SMNVEV (reference sequence). Written as DNA, the CDR3 is TGTGCCAGCAGTTCTCAGGGTAATGTTGGTAACACCATATATTTT. Protein sequence: CASSSQGNVGNTIYF.

CDR3 sequence (DNA): TGCAGTGCTCAGACCGAAAGGGGATTCACCCTCCACTTT. This translates into CSAQTERGFTLHF. The V gene is TRBV20-1, the J gene TRBJ1-6; perhaps TRBD1 as D (5 bases). Trimming removed 5 bases from V and 14 bases from J, with 19 bases in between. CDR1 DFQATT and CDR2 SNEGSKA come from the germline V gene (reference sequence). CDR3 length: 13 amino acids.

The genes are TRBV13 and TRBJ1-2; D call uncertain. Trimming pared 2 bases from V and 7 bases from J, leaving 11 bases between. Germline values: CDR1 PRHDT, CDR2 FYEKMQ (reference sequence). The CDR3 runs 13 residues. CDR3 DNA sequence: TGTGCCAGCAGCTTAATGGTCGATAGTGGCTACACCTTC. Translating gives CASSLMVDSGYTF.

This clonotype was recorded only once. The chain employs TRBV29-1 and TRBJ1-2; D gene uncertain. The CDR3 has 11 amino acids. Germline values: CDR1 SQVTM, CDR2 ANQGSEA. V was cut by 4 bases and J by 3 bases, with 6 bases left in between. The CDR3 region is CSVAVDYGYTF. The CDR3 DNA sequence: TGCAGCGTTGCGGTCGACTATGGCTACACCTTC. Looking up the rest from reference TRBV29-1 and TRBJ1-2 gives the full variable domain: SAVISQKPSRDICQRGTSLTIQCQVDSQVTMMFWYRQQPGQSLTLIATANQGSEATYESGFVIDKFPISRPNLTFSTLTVSNMSPEDSSIYLCSVAVDYGYTFGSGTRLTVV.

V gene TRBV25-1 combines with J gene TRBJ2-1; 7 bases fit TRBD1. CDR3 length: 15 residues. Unmatched junction bases numbered 3, after V lost 1 base and J lost 3 bases. Germline V CDR1 and CDR2: MGHDK, SYGVNS. The CDR3 is CASSEWGTDYNEQFF. Here the CDR3 DNA reads TGTGCCAGCAGTGAATGGGGGACAGACTACAATGAGCAGTTCTTC.

The chain uses TRBV7-2 and TRBJ2-5; tentatively, D is TRBD1 or TRBD2 (6 bases each). Germline-derived CDR1 and CDR2 are SGHTA and FQGNSA. V dropped 1 base and J dropped 4 bases, with 13 bases sitting between them. This CDR3 region has 15 residues. This CDR3 is CASSLGPGAGETQYF. For the CDR3, the DNA is TGTGCCAGCAGCTTAGGCCCGGGGGCGGGAGAGACCCAGTACTTC.

This clonotype was detected only once. The CDR3 loop reads CASSQVLTYNEQFF. CDR3 coding DNA: TGTGCCAGCAGCCAAGTACTAACCTACAATGAGCAGTTCTTC. This sequence joins TRBV3-1 and TRBJ2-1, with D unresolved. This CDR3 is built from 14 residues. Germline-derived CDR1 and CDR2 are LGHDT and YNNKEL (reference sequence). Trimming pared 1 base from V and 2 bases from J, leaving 6 bases between.

The rearrangement joins TRBV4-3 to TRBJ1-5; tentatively, D is TRBD1 (5 bases). The CDR3 totals 15 residues. Germline CDR1 reads LGHNA; CDR2 reads YSLEER. Trimming left V 3 bases short and J 2 bases short, with 11 bases between. In DNA form, the CDR3 reads TGCGCCAGCAGCCAGGGGGAGGACCGCAATCAGCCCCAGCATTTT. It encodes CASSQGEDRNQPQHF.

This clonotype was picked up one time. The genes are TRBV5-1 and TRBJ1-1, with unresolved D. V lost 0 bases and J 1 base, leaving 4 bases between the germline ends. Germline loops: CDR1 SGHRS, CDR2 YFSETQ. The CDR3 sequence is 13 residues long. CDR3 sequence: CASSLAGNTEAFF. For the CDR3, the DNA is TGCGCCAGCAGCTTGGCGGGGAACACTGAAGCTTTCTTT.

The chain links TRBV25-1 to TRBJ2-7; 9 bases match TRBD2. CDR1 and CDR2 from the germline V gene are MGHDK and SYGVNS. The CDR3 has 12 amino acids. The V segment lost 10 bases and the J segment 2 bases; nucleotides outside the gene matches: 3. The CDR3 DNA is TGTGCCACCTCTAGCGGGGCCTACGAGCAGTACTTC. As protein: CATSSGAYEQYF.

The chain employs TRBV5-6 and TRBJ2-7, with 7 bases fitting TRBD1. The CDR3 contains 17 residues. CDR1 SGHDT and CDR2 YYEEEE come from the germline V gene. V was pared by 4 bases and J by 2 bases, with 15 bases of the junction left unmatched. The CDR3 coding sequence is TGTGCCAGCAGCAACGGCCAGGGGGTTATGTATACCTACGAGCAGTACTTC. Protein product: CASSNGQGVMYTYEQYF.

This sequence joins TRBV6-5 and TRBJ2-7, with D perhaps matching TRBD1 (5 bases). V lost 0 bases and J 4 bases, leaving 13 bases between the germline ends. The CDR3 runs 15 residues. Germline loops: CDR1 MNHEY, CDR2 SVGAGI. The CDR3 region has the DNA TGTGCCAGCAGTTACTCGGGGCAGGTAGGGTACGAGCAGTACTTC. Its translation is CASSYSGQVGYEQYF.

This clonotype was seen a few times. The chain combines TRBV6-5 with TRBJ2-5; D remains ambiguous. Germline CDR1 reads MNHEY; CDR2 reads SVGAGI. Trimming cost V 2 bases and J 0 bases, with 7 bases left between them. CDR3 size: 14 residues. The CDR3 region is CASSYLTDQETQYF. The CDR3 bases are TGTGCCAGCAGTTACCTTACAGACCAAGAGACCCAGTACTTC.

The chain has TRBV5-1 and TRBJ2-2, with unresolved D. This CDR3 spans 14 amino acids. Deletions cut 3 bases from V and 0 bases from J, with 6 bases between. In germline, CDR1 is SGHRS, CDR2 YFSETQ. The CDR3 is CASSSRPNTGELFF. For the CDR3, the DNA is TGCGCCAGCAGCTCCCGTCCGAACACCGGGGAGCTGTTTTTT.

The V call is TRBV2, the J call TRBJ2-5, with 14 bases matching TRBD2. The length of the CDR3 is 18 residues. V shed 3 bases, J shed 2 bases, and the junction held 8 bases outside the gene matches. The germline gives CDR1 SNHLY, CDR2 FYNNEI. This CDR3 is CASSDGTSGGPPQETQYF. CDR3 nucleotides: TGTGCCAGCAGTGATGGGACTAGCGGGGGACCGCCACAAGAGACCCAGTACTTC.

The chain is built from TRBV7-9 and TRBJ2-7; D might be TRBD1 (5 bases). This CDR3 region has 14 residues. V was pared by 7 bases and J by 0 bases, with 13 bases between. Germline V lookup: CDR1 SEHNR, CDR2 FQNEAQ (reference sequence). CDR3 DNA: TGTGCCAGCAAACAACAGGAAAACTCCTACGAGCAGTACTTC. Amino acids: CASKQQENSYEQYF.

The V call is TRBV6-6, the J call TRBJ2-5, with D unclear. CDR3 length: 12 amino acids. From germline, CDR1 is MNHNY and CDR2 SVGAGI (reference sequence). With 0 bases removed from V and 4 bases from J, the gap between germline ends came to 3 bases. The CDR3 DNA reads TGTGCCAGCAGTTACTCCGTAGAGACCCAGTACTTC. Protein sequence: CASSYSVETQYF.

The chain links TRBV7-9 to TRBJ1-2; unclear D gene. Trimming cost V 8 bases and J 5 bases, with 12 bases left between them. The CDR3 loop spans 12 amino acids. Germline assignment: CDR1 SEHNR and CDR2 FQNEAQ (reference sequence). The CDR3 sequence: CASSLPGYGYTF. CDR3 sequence (DNA): TGTGCCAGCTCCCTCCCGGGTTATGGCTACACCTTC.

The chain joins TRBV6-2 or TRBV6-3 to TRBJ1-1; D remains ambiguous. V was trimmed by 6 bases and J by 0 bases, leaving 11 bases between them. Germline-derived CDR1 and CDR2 are MNHEY and SVGEGT. This CDR3 is built from 14 residues. DNA of the CDR3: TGTGCCAGCAGCTTATTGGGGTTGAACACTGAAGCTTTCTTT. Protein: CASSLLGLNTEAFF.

V usage is TRBV12-3 or TRBV12-4 and J usage is TRBJ2-2, with 8 bases that match TRBD1. The CDR3 is 15 amino acids. V lost 5 bases and J lost 1; bases outside the gene matches: 3. The CDR3 protein is CASSVGTGNTGELFF. For the CDR3, the DNA is TGTGCCAGCAGTGTCGGGACAGGGAACACCGGGGAGCTGTTTTTT.

The V and J genes are TRBV27 and TRBJ2-7; 7 bases line up with TRBD1. The CDR3 is 15 amino acids. Trimming at V came to 6 bases and at J to 3 bases, leaving 11 bases not matched to a gene. Germline lookup yields CDR1 MNHEY and CDR2 SMNVEV (reference sequence). Here the CDR3 DNA reads TGTGCCAGCAGCCCCCTCCGGGACAGTGTCTACGAGCAGTACTTC. Its translation: CASSPLRDSVYEQYF.